This TCR beta chain came from a study of blood T cells in healthy people across ages. Study-level results: Naive and antigen-experienced cells were not separated, limiting conclusive comparison.

PCR was performed a second time for about 6 to 11 cycles using a sample-barcoded 5' primer and a J-beta primer mix. TCRdb redid the calling of the 5' RACE reads with MiXCR, one entry per CDR3 protein. The repertoire includes more than 1.4 million distinct CDR3 sequences, approximately 40% of them detected once, and approximately 7.9% sits in the top ten. Germline assignment: CDR1 SEHNR and CDR2 FQNEAQ (reference sequence). V dropped 5 bases and J dropped 8 bases, with 12 bases sitting between them. The CDR3 has 12 residues. A remark on this clonotype: Its antigen is unknown.

Samples had at least 6.5 million PBMCs isolated from them. Total RNA was isolated from each sample in quantities of at least 5.5 micrograms. The sample was blood. This rearrangement joins TRBV7-9 to TRBJ1-1; tentatively, D is TRBD1 (5 bases). The sequence came from a woman younger than 30 in good health. The CDR3 DNA reads as TGTGCCAGCAGCCAAGGGACGAAAGAAGCTTTCTTT. It translates to CASSQGTKEAFF.